These T cell receptor beta chains were read from a single sample in a study of T cell responses to AZD1222 COVID-19 vaccine. TCRdb's copy holds only in-frame clones and misses some; the assay was immunoSEQ multiplex PCR. The sample yields more than 80,000 clones, roughly 93% seen once. The sequences come from peripheral blood, collected on day 0 of AZD1222 vaccination. The receptors derive from an adult in good health. CDR3s include the opening cysteine and the closing phenylalanine or tryptophan.

>TRBJ2-7|TRBV5-4
CASSFNYEQYF
>TRBJ1-1|TRBV13
CASSPESRGTEAFF
>TRBJ2-7|TRBV19
CASSIQGVGEQYF
>TRBJ2-3|TRBV6-5
CASSNRITDTQYF
>TRBJ1-6|TRBV27
CASSLGWVKGISPLHF
>TRBJ1-1|TRBV7-3
CASSVPPNTEAFF
>TRBJ1-6|TRBV4-3
CASSPQAGDNSPLHF
>TRBJ1-1|TRBV6-5
CASSFMESTEAFF
>TRBJ2-7|TRBV19
CASSMGSGYHEQYF
>TRBJ2-3|TRBV11-2
CASSLEKRRLYDTQYF
>TRBJ2-7|TRBV7-3
CASSLFPPQEGYEQYF
>TRBJ1-4|TRBV18
CASSPRGDSLNEKLFF
>TRBJ1-1|TRBV10-3
CAISDGRGNTEAFF
>TRBJ2-7|TRBV5-8
CASSWPRAFGYEQYF
>TRBJ1-5|TRBV6-2/TRBV6-3
CASSQGQGDQPQHF
>TRBJ1-6|TRBV25-1
CASSEQGAGSPLHF
>TRBJ1-4|TRBV27
CASSSLTGGYEKLFF
>TRBJ2-7|TRBV6-5
CASSYGQGLGEQYF
>TRBJ1-2|TRBV7-9
CASSSGQGSGYTF
>TRBJ1-1|TRBV7-2
CASSLLQLEAFF
>TRBJ1-3|TRBV9
CASSEGQLGNTIYF
>TRBJ1-2|TRBV12-3/TRBV12-4
CASSHRRLGGYTF
>TRBJ1-1|TRBV7-2
CASSLEPGTYITEAFF
>TRBJ1-2|TRBV4-1
CASSQVKGRATVGYTF
>TRBJ2-5|TRBV6-5
CAGAVGTQYF
>TRBJ1-1|TRBV7-2
CASSSQPNTEAFF
>TRBJ2-1|TRBV11-3
CASSFRGGSQLGNEQFF
>TRBJ2-7|TRBV6-4
CASSEAFGTPYEQYF
>TRBJ1-5|TRBV7-2
CASSAVRERGPQHF
>TRBJ1-1|TRBV5-1
CASSSLTGDTEAFF
>TRBJ1-1|TRBV7-9
CASIAEGIEAFF
>TRBJ1-2|TRBV3-1/TRBV3-2
CASSQEGSYGYTF
>TRBJ2-1|TRBV2
CASSPTSGGAISEQFF
>TRBJ2-3|TRBV20-1
CSASDRYTDTQYF